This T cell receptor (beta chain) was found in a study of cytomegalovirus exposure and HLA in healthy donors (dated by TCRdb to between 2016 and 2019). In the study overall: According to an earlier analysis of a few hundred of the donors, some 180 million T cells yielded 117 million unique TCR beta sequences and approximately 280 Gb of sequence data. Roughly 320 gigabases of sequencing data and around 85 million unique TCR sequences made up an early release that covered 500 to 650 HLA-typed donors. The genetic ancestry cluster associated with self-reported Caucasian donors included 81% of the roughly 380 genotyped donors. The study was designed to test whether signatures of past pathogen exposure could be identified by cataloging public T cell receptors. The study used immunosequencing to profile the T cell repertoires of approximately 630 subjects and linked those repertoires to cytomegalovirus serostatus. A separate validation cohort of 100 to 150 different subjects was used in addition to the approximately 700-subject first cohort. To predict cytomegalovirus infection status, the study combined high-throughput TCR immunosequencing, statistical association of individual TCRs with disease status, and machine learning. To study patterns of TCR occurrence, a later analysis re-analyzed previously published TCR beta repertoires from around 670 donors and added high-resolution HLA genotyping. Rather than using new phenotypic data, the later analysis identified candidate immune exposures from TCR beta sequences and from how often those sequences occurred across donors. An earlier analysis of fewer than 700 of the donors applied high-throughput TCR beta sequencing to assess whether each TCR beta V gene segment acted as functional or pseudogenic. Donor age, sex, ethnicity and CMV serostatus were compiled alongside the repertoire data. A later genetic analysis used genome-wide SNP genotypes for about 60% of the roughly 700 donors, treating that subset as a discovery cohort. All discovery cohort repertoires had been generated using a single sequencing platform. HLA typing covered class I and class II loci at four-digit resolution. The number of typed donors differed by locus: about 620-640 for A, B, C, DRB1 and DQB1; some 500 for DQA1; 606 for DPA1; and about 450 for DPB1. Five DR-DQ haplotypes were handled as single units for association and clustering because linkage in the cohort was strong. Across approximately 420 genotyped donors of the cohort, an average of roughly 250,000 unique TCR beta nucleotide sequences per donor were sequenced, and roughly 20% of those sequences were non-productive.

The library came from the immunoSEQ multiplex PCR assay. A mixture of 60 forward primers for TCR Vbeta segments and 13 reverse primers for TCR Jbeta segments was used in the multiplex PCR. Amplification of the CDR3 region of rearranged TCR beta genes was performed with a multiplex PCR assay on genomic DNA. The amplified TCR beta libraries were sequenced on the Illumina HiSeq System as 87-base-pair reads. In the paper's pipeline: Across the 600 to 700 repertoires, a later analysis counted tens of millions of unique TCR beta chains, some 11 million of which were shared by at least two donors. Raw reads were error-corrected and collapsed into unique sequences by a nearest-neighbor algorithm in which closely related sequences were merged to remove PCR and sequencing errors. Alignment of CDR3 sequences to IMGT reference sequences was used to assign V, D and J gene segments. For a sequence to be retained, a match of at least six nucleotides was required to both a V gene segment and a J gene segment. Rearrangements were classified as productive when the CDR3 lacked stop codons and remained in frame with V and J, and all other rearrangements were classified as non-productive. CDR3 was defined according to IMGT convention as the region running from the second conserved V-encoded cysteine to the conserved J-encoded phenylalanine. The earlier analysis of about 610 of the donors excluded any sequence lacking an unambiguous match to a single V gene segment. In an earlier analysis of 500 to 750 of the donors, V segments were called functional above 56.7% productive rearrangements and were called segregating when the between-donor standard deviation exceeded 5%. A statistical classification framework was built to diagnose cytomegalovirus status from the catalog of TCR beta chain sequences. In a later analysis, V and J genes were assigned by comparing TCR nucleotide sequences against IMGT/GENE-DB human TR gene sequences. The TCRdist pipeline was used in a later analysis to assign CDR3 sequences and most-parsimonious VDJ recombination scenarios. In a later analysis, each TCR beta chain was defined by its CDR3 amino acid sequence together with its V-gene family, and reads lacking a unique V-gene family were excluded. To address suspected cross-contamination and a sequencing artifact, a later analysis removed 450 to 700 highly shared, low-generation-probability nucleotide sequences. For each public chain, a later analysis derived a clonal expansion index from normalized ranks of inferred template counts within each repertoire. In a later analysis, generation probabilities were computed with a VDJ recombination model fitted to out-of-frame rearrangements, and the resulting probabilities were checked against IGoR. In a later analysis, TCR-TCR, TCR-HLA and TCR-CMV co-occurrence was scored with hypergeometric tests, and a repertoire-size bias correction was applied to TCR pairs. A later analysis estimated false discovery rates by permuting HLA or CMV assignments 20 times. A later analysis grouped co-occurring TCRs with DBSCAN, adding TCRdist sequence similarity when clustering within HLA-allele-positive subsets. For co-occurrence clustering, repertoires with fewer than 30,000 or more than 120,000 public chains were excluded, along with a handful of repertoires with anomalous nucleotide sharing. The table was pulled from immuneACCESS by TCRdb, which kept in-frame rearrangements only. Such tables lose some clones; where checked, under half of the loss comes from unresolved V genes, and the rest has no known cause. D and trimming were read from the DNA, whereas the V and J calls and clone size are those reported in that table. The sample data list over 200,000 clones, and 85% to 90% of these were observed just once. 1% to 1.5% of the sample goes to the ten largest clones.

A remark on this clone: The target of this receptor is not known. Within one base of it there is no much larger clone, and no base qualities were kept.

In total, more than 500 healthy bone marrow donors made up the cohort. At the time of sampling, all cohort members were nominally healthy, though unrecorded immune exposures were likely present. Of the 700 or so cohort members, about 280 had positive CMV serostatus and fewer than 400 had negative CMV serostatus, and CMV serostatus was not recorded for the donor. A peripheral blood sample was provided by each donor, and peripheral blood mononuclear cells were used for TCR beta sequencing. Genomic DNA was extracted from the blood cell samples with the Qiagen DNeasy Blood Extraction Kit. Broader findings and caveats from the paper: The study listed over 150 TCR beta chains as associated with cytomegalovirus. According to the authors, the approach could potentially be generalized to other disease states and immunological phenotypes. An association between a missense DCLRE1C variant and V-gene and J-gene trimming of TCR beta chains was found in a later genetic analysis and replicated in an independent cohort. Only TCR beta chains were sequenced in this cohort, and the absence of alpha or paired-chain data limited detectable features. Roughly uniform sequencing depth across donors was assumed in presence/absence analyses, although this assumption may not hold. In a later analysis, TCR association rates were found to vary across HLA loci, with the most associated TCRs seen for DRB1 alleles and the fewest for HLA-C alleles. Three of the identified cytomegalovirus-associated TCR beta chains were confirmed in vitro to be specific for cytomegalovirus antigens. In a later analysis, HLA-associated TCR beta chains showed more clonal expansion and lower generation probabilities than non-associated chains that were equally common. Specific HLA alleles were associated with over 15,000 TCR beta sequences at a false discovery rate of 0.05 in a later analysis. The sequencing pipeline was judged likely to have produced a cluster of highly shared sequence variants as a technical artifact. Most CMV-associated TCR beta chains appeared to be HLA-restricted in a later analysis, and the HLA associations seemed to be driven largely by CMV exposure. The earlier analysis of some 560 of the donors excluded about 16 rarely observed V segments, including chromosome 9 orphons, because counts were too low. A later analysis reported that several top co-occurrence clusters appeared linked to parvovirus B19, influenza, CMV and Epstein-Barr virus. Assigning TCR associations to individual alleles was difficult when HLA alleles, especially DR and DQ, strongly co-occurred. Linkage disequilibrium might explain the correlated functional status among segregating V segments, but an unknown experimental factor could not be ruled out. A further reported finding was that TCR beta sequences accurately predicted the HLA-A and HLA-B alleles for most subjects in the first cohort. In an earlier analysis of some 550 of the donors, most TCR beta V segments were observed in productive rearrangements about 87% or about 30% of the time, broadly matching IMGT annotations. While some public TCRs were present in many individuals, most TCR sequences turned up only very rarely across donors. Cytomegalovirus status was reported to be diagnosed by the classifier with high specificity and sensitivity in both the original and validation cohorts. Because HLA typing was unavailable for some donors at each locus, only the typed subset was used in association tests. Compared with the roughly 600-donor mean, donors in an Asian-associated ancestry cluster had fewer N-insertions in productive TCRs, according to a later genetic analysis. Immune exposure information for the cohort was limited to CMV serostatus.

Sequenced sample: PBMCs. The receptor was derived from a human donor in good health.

The DNA sequence follows: TGTGCCAGCAGCTTAGTAGGATCTGCGGGAGGGCAGGCAGATACGCAGTATTTT. It encodes CASSLVGSAGGQADTQYF. Recombination joined TRBV7-8 with TRBJ2-3; 9 nucleotides in the junction match TRBD2. Inclusive of the bounding cysteine and phenylalanine, the CDR3 is 18 residues long. Just CDR3 DNA is preserved here, 54 bases in frame from base 1. CDR1 and CDR2 are read off the germline V gene as SGHVS and FQNEAQ. Unmatched junction bases come to 12, with V trimmed by 1 base and J by 4 bases.